This TCR beta chain was sequenced for a study of blood T cell repertoires in COVID-19. CDR1 and CDR2 from the germline V gene are SNHLY and FYNNEI. J lost 6 bases, V lost 2 bases, and 7 bases had no gene match. CDR3 length: 16 residues. Only in-frame clones appear in the TCRdb table, and some are missing; sequencing was by immunoSEQ multiplex PCR. The top ten hold less than 4% of the sample, which has 100,000 to 120,000 clones, 88% seen once. The V and J genes are TRBV2 and TRBJ2-2; TRBD2 agrees at 9 bases. The specimen was peripheral blood. This clonotype was sampled from a woman in her forties or fifties with acute or convalescent COVID-19. The CDR3 loop reads CASSEPASGIAGELFF. The CDR3 region has the DNA TGTGCCAGCAGTGAACCGGCTAGCGGGATAGCCGGGGAGCTGTTTTTT.